This TCR beta chain originates from a study of cytomegalovirus exposure and HLA in healthy donors. As for the study in general: In an earlier analysis, 117 million unique TCR beta sequences were found from about 190 million T cells. Study observations and caveats: Prediction of most subjects' HLA-A and HLA-B alleles by TCR beta sequences was reportedly accurate.

Germline V gene sequence: CDR1 MGHRA, CDR2 YSYEKL. This CDR3 is built from 16 residues. A multiplex PCR was run with 60 Vbeta primers and 13 Jbeta primers. Repertoires were generated with immunoSEQ multiplex PCR, while TCRdb's copy carries only in-frame clones and drops some. The sample gives roughly 170,000 clones, 65% to 85% of which show up once; approximately 0.8% is in the top ten. The table lists this clone with a few counts. Its antigen remains unknown. One junction end disagrees with the germline gene, perhaps due to a read error. This cohort consisted of healthy bone marrow donors. This sequence was found in a woman aged 18-30 years in good health and CMV-seronegative. The chain is built from TRBV4-1 and TRBJ2-2; tentative D call: TRBD2 (5 bases). Sequenced sample: PBMCs. CDR3 protein: CASSPRIDLEVGELFF. CDR3 coding DNA: TGTGCCAGCAGCCCAAGGATTGATTTGGAGGTCGGGGAGCTGTTTTTT.